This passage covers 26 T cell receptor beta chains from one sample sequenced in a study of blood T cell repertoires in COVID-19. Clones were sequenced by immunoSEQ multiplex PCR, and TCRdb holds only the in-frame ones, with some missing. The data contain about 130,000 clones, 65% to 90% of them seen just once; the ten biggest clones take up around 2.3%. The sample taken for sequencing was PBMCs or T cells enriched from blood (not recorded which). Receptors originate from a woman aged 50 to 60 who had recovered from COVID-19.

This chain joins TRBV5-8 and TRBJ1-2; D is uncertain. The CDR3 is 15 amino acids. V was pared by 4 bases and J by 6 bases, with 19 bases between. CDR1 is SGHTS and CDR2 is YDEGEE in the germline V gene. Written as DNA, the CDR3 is TGTGCCAGCAGCCTCTCTCCCTTGGGAGCGGATGGCTACACCTTC. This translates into CASSLSPLGADGYTF.

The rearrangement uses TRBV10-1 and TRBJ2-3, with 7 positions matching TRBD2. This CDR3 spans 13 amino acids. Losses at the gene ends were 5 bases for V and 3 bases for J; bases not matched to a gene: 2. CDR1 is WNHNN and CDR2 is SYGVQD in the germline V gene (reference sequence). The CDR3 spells CASSPLATDTQYF. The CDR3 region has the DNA TGCGCCAGCAGTCCACTAGCGACAGATACGCAGTATTTT.

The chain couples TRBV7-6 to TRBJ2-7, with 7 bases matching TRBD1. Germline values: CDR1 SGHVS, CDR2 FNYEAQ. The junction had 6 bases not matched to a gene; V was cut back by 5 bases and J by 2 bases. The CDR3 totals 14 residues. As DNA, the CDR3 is TGTGCCAGCAGCCAGGGGGACACCACCTACGAGCAGTACTTC. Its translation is CASSQGDTTYEQYF.

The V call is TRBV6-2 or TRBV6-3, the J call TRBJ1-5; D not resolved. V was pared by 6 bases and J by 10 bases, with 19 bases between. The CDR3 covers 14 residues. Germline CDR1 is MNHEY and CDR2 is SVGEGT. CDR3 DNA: TGTGCCAGCAGCCGAGACACCATCCGTGGACCCCAGCATTTT. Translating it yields CASSRDTIRGPQHF.

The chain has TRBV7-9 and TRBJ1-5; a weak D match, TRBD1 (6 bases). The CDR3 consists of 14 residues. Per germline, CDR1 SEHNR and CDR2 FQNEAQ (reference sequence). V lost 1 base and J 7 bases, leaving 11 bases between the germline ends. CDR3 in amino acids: CASSLGGPRQPQHF. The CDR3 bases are TGTGCCAGCAGCTTAGGGGGGCCGCGGCAGCCCCAGCATTTT.

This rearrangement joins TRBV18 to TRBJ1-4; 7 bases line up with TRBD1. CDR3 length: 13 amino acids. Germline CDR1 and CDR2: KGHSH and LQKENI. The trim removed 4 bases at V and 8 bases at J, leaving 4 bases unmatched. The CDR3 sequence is CASSQGAQEKLFF. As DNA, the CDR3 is TGTGCCAGCTCACAGGGGGCGCAGGAAAAACTGTTTTTT.

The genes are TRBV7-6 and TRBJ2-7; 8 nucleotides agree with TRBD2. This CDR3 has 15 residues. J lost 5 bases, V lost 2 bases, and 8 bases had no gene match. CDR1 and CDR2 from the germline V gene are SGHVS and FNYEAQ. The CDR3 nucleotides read TGTGCCAGCAGCTTAACTAGCGGAGCGTACAACGAGCAGTACTTC. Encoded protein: CASSLTSGAYNEQYF.

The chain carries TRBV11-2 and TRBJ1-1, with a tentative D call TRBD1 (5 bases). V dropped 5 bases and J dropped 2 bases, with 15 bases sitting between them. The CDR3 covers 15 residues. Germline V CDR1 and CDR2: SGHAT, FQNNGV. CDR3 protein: CASSLPGGGNTEAFF. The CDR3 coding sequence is TGTGCCAGCAGCCTACCGGGCGGGGGAAACACTGAAGCTTTCTTT.

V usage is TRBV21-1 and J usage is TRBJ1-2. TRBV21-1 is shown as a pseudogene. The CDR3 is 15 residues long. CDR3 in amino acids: CASSKVLRPAPGYTF. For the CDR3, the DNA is TGTGCCAGCAGCAAAGTTTTGAGGCCAGCCCCTGGCTACACCTTC.

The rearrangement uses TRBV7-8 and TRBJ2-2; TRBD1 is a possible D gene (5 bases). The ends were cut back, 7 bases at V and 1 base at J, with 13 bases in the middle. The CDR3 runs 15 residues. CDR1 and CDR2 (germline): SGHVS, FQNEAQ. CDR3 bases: TGTGCCAGCACGATCCCAGGGCAGAACACCGGGGAGCTGTTTTTT. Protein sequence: CASTIPGQNTGELFF. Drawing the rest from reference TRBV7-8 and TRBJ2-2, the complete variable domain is GAGVSQSPRYKVAKRGQDVALRCDPISGHVSLFWYQQALGQGPEFLTYFQNEAQLDKSGLPSDRFFAERPEGSVSTLKIQRTQQEDSAVYLCASTIPGQNTGELFFGEGSRLTVL.

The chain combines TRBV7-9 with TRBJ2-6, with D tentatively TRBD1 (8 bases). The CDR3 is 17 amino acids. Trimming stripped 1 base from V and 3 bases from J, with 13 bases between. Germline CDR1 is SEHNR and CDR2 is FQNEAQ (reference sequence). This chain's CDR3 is CASSLGQGRDGANVLTF. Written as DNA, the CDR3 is TGTGCCAGCAGCTTAGGACAGGGGAGGGATGGGGCCAACGTCCTGACTTTC.

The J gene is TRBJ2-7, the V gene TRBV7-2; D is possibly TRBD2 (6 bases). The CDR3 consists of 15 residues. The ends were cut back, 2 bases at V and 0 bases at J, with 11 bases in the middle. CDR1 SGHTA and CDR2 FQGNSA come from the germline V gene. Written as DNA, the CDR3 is TGTGCCAGCAGCTTAAGGTTGGGGGGCTCCTACGAGCAGTACTTC. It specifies CASSLRLGGSYEQYF. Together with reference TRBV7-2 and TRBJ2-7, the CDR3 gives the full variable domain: GAGVSQSPSNKVTEKGKDVELRCDPISGHTALYWYRQSLGQGLEFLIYFQGNSAPDKSGLPSDRFSAERTGGSVSTLTIQRTQQEDSAVYLCASSLRLGGSYEQYFGPGTRLTVT.

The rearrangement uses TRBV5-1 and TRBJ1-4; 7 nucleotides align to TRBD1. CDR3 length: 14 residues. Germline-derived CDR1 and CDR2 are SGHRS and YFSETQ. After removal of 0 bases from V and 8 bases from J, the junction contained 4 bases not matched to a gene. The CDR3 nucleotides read TGCGCCAGCAGCTTGGGGGCAGGGGGAGAAAAACTGTTTTTT. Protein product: CASSLGAGGEKLFF. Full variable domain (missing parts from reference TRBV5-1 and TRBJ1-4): KAGVTQTPRYLIKTRGQQVTLSCSPISGHRSVSWYQQTPGQGLQFLFEYFSETQRNKGNFPGRFSGRQFSNSRSEMNVSTLELGDSALYLCASSLGAGGEKLFFGSGTQLSVL.

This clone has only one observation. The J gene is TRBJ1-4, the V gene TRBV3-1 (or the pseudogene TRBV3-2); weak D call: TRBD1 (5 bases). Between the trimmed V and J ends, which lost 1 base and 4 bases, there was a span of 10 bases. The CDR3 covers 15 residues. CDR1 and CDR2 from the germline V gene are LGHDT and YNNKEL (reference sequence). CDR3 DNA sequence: TGTGCCAGCAGCCAAGCAGGGCCTCGTAATGAAAAACTGTTTTTT. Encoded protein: CASSQAGPRNEKLFF.

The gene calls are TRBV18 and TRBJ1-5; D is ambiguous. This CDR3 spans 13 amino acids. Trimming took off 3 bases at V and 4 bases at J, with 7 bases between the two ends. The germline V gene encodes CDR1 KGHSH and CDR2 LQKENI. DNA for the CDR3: TGTGCCAGCTCACCCGGGGAAAATCAGCCCCAGCATTTT. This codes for CASSPGENQPQHF.

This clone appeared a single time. This chain's CDR3 is CASSLEGGLNTEAFF. The CDR3 bases are TGTGCCAGCAGCTTGGAAGGGGGCCTGAACACTGAAGCTTTCTTT. The gene calls are TRBV7-9 and TRBJ1-1, with 7 bases matching TRBD1. This CDR3 has 15 residues. Germline lookup yields CDR1 SEHNR and CDR2 FQNEAQ (reference sequence). The J segment lost 0 bases and the V segment lost 3 bases, leaving 4 bases of the junction unmatched.

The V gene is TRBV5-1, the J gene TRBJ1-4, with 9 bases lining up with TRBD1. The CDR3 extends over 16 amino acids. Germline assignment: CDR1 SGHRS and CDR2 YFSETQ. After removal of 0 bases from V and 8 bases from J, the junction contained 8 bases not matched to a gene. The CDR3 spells CASSLAFSTGGEKLFF. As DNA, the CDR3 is TGCGCCAGCAGCTTGGCCTTTTCGACAGGGGGAGAAAAACTGTTTTTT.

CDR3 sequence (DNA): TGTGCCAGCAGCCCAACCCTCGGGGGGCGCGGCTATGGCTACACCTTC. Protein product: CASSPTLGGRGYGYTF. The chain joins TRBV3-1 (or the pseudogene TRBV3-2) to TRBJ1-2; weak D call: TRBD1 (6 bases). Germline assignment: CDR1 LGHDT and CDR2 YNNKEL (reference sequence). The CDR3 covers 16 residues. Trimming removed 4 bases at V and 4 bases at J, with 19 bases between.

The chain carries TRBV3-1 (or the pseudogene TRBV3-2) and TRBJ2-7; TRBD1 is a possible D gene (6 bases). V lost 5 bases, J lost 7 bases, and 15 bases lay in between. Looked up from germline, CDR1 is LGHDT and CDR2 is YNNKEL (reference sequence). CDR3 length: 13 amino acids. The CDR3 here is CASSSGTNREQYF. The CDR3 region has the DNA TGTGCCAGCAGCTCCGGGACAAACAGGGAGCAGTACTTC.

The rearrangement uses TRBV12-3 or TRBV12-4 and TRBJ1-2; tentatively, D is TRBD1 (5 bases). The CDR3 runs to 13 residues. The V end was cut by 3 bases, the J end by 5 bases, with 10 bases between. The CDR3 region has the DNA TGTGCCAGCAGTTTCGGGACTCTATATGGCTACACCTTC. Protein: CASSFGTLYGYTF.

CDR3 sequence: CASSPPGTGADWRETQYF. DNA for the CDR3: TGTGCCAGCAGCCCCCCCGGGACAGGGGCCGATTGGAGGGAGACCCAGTACTTC. The chain couples TRBV21-1 to TRBJ2-5; TRBD1 reflects the table's D call only, with no check against the DNA. TRBV21-1 is flagged as a pseudogene. The CDR3 spans 18 residues.

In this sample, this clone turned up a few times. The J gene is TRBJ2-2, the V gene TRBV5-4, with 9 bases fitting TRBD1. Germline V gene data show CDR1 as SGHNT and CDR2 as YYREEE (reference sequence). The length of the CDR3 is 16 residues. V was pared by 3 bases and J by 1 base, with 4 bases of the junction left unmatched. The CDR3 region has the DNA TGTGCCAGCAGCTCGCTGGGACAGGGGAACACCGGGGAGCTGTTTTTT. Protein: CASSSLGQGNTGELFF.

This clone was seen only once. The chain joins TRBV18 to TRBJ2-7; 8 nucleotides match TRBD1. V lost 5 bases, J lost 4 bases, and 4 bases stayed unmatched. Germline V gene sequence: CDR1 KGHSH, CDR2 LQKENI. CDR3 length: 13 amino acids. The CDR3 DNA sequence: TGTGCCAGCTCAAAAGGGACAGGTTACGAGCAGTACTTC. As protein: CASSKGTGYEQYF. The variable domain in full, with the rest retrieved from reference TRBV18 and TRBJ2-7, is NAGVMQNPRHLVRRRGQEARLRCSPMKGHSHVYWYRQLPEEGLKFMVYLQKENIIDESGMPKERFSAEFPKEGPSILRIQQVVRGDSAAYFCASSKGTGYEQYFGPGTRLTVT.

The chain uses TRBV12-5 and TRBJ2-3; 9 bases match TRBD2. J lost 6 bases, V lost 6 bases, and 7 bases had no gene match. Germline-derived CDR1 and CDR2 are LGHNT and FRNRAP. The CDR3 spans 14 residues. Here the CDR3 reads CASGVAGEFDTQYF. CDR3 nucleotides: TGTGCTAGTGGCGTAGCGGGGGAGTTTGATACGCAGTATTTT.

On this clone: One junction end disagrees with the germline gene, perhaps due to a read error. CDR3 sequence (DNA): TGTGCTAGCAGCCAAGACACAAATGAAAAACTGTTTTTT. This sequence encodes CASSQDTNEKLFF. V usage is TRBV7-7 and J usage is TRBJ1-4; D gene unclear. Per the germline V gene, CDR1 is SSHAT and CDR2 is FNYEAQ (reference sequence). This CDR3 is 13 amino acids long.

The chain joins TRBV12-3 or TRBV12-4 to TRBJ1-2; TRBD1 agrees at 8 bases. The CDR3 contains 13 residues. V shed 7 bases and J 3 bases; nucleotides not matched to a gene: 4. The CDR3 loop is CASKDRAHYGYTF. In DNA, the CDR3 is TGTGCCAGCAAGGACAGGGCACACTATGGCTACACCTTC.